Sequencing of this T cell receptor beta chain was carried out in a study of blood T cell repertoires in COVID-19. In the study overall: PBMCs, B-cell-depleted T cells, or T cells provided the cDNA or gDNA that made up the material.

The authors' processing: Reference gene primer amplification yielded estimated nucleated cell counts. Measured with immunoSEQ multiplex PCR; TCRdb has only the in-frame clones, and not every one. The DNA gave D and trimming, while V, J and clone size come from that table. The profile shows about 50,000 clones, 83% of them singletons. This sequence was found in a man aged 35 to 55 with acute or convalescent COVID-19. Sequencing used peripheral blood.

The CDR3 sequence is CATTKTGGSTGELFF. The CDR3 nucleotides are TGTGCCACCACTAAGACAGGGGGGTCCACCGGGGAGCTGTTTTTT. This chain joins TRBV2 and TRBJ2-2, with 9 bases lining up with TRBD1. Looked up from germline, CDR1 is SNHLY and CDR2 is FYNNEI. The CDR3 runs to 15 residues. V trimming: 10 bases; J trimming: 4 bases; junction bases outside the gene matches: 10.